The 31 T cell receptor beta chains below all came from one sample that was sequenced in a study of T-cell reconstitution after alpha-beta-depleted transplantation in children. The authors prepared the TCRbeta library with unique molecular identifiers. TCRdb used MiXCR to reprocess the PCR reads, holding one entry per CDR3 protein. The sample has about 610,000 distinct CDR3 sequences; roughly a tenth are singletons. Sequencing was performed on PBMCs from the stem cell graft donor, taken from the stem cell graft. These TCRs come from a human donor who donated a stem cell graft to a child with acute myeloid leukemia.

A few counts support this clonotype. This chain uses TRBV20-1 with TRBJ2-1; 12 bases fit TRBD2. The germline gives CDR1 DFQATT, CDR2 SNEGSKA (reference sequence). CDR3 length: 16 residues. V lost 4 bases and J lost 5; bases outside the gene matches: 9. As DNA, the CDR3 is TGCAGTGCTATCAACCTAGCGGGAGGGAAGAACAATGAGCAGTTCTTC. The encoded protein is CSAINLAGGKNNEQFF.

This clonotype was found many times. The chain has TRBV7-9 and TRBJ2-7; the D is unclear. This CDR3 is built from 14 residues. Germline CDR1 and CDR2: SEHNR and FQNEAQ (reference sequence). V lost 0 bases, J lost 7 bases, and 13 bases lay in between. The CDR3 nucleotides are TGTGCCAGCAGCTTAGCGTCGATAATAGGAGAGCAGTACTTC. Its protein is CASSLASIIGEQYF.

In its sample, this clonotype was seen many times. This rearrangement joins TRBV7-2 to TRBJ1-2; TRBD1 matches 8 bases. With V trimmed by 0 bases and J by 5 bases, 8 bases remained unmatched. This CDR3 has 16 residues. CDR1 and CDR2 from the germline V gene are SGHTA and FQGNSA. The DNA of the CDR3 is TGTGCCAGCAGCTTAGCGCGACAGGGGAGTCCGTATGGCTACACCTTC. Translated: CASSLARQGSPYGYTF.

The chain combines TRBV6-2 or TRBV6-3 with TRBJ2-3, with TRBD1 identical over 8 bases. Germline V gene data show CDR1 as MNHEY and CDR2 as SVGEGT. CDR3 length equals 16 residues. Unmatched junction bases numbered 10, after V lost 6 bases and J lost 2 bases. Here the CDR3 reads CASSPFGQGYTDTQYF. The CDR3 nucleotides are TGTGCCAGCAGCCCCTTCGGACAGGGATACACAGATACGCAGTATTTT.

The CDR3 loop reads CATSGTSGSGREQFF. CDR3 coding DNA: TGTGCCACCAGTGGGACTAGCGGGAGCGGAAGGGAGCAGTTCTTC. This chain joins TRBV24-1 and TRBJ2-1; 13 nucleotides match TRBD2. This CDR3 is 15 amino acids long. The germline V gene encodes CDR1 KGHDR and CDR2 SFDVKD. J lost 10 bases, V lost 5 bases, and 7 bases had no gene match.

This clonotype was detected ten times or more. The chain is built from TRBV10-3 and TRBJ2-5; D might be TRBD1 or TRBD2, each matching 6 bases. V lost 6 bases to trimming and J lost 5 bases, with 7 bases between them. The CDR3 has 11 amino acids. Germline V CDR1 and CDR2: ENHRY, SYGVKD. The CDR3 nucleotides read TGTGCCATCAGAGGGGGGGAGACCCAGTACTTC. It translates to CAIRGGETQYF.

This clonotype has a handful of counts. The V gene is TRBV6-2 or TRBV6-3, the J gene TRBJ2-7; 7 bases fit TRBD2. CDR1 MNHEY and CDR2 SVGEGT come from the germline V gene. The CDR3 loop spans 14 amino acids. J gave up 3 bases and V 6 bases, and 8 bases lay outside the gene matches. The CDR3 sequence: CASRELATYYEQYF. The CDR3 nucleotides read TGTGCCAGCAGAGAACTAGCGACGTACTACGAGCAGTACTTC.

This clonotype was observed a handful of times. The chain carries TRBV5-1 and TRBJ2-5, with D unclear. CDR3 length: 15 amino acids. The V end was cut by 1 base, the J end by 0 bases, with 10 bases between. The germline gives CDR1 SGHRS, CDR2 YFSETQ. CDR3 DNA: TGCGCCAGCAGCTTGTCGACCGGATACCAAGAGACCCAGTACTTC. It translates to CASSLSTGYQETQYF.

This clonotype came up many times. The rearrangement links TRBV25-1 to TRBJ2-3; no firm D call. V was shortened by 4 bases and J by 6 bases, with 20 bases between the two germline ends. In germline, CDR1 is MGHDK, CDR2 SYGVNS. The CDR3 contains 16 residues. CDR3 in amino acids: CASSASRSARPDTQYF. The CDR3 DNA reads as TGTGCCAGCAGTGCTTCCCGGTCGGCAAGACCCGATACGCAGTATTTT.

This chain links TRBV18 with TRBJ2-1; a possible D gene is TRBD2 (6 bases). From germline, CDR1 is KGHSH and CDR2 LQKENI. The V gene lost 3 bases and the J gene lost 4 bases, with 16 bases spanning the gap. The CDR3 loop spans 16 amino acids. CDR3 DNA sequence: TGTGCCAGCTCACCGGTGGCGGGATCAGGGTACAATGAGCAGTTCTTC. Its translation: CASSPVAGSGYNEQFF. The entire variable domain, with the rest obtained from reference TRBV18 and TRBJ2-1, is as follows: NAGVMQNPRHLVRRRGQEARLRCSPMKGHSHVYWYRQLPEEGLKFMVYLQKENIIDESGMPKERFSAEFPKEGPSILRIQQVVRGDSAAYFCASSPVAGSGYNEQFFGPGTRLTVL.

CDR3 in amino acids: CSAGSGGAGTGELFF. The CDR3 nucleotides read TGCAGTGCTGGATCGGGGGGCGCGGGGACCGGGGAGCTGTTTTTT. The chain recombines TRBV20-1 with TRBJ2-2; tentative D call: TRBD2 (7 bases). The CDR3 extends over 15 amino acids. Germline V gene sequence: CDR1 DFQATT, CDR2 SNEGSKA (reference sequence). The V end lost 5 bases, the J end lost 5 bases, and 18 bases lay between the germline ends.

CDR3 sequence reads: CASSLGYRASPLAGELFF. The CDR3 DNA is TGTGCCAGCAGCTTAGGGTATCGGGCGAGCCCCCTCGCCGGGGAGCTGTTTTTT. V and J are TRBV7-8 and TRBJ2-2; no reliable D call. V was cut by 1 base and J by 6 bases, with 21 bases left in between. CDR1 and CDR2 (germline): SGHVS, FQNEAQ. This CDR3 is built from 18 residues.

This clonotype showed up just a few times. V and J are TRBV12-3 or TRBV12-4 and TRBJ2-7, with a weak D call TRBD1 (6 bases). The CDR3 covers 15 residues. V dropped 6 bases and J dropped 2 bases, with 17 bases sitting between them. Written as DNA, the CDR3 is TGTGCCAGCAGACCCACGGGACAAAGGACCTACGAGCAGTACTTC. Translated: CASRPTGQRTYEQYF.

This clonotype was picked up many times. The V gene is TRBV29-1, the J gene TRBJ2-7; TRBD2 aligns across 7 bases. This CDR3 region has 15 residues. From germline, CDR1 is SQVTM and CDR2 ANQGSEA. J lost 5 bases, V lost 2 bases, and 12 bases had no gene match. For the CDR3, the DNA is TGCAGCGTTGAAAAGATGGGGGGAGGGTCGGACGAGCAGTACTTC. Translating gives CSVEKMGGGSDEQYF.

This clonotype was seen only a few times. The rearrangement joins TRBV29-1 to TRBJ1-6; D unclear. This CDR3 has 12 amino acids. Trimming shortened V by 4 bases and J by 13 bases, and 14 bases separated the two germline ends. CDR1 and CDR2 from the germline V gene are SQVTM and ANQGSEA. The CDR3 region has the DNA TGCAGCGTTGGGGAGGCTCTCCTCCCCCTCCACTTT. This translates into CSVGEALLPLHF.

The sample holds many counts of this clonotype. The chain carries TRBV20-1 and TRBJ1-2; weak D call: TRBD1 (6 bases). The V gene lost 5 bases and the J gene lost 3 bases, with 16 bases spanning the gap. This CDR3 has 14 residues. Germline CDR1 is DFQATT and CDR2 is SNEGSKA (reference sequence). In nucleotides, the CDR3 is TGCAGTGCTTGGACAACAGGGAAGGACTATGGCTACACCTTC. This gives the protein CSAWTTGKDYGYTF.

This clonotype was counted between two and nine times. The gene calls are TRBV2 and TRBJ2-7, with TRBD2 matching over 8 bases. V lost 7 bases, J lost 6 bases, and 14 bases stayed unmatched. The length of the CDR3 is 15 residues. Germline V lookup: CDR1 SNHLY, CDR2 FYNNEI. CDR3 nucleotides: TGTGCCAGCACCCTCAAGACTAGCGCCGACTCCGAGCAGTACTTC. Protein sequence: CASTLKTSADSEQYF.

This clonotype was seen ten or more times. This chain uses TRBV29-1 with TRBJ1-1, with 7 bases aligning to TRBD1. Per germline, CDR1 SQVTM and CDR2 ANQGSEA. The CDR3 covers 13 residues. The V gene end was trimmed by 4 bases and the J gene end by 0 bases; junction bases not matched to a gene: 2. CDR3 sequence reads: CSVGTGLNTEAFF. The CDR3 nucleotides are TGCAGCGTTGGGACAGGATTGAACACTGAAGCTTTCTTT.

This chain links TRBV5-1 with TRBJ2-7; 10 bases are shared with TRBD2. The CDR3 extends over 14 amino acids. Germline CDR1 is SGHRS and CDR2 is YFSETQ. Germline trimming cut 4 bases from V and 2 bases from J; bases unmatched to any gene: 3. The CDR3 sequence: CASSTGTSAYEQYF. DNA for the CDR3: TGCGCCAGCAGCACCGGGACTAGCGCCTACGAGCAGTACTTC. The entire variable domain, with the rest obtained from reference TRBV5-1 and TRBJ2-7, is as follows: KAGVTQTPRYLIKTRGQQVTLSCSPISGHRSVSWYQQTPGQGLQFLFEYFSETQRNKGNFPGRFSGRQFSNSRSEMNVSTLELGDSALYLCASSTGTSAYEQYFGPGTRLTVT.

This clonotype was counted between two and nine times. In nucleotides, the CDR3 is TGTGCCAGCAACCTGGTGGGGACAGGTGTTAATCAGCCCCAGCATTTT. Translation: CASNLVGTGVNQPQHF. The V and J genes are TRBV6-1 and TRBJ1-5; TRBD1 agrees at 8 bases. J gave up 4 bases and V 7 bases, and 12 bases lay outside the gene matches. The CDR3 runs to 16 residues. The germline V gene has CDR1 MNHNS and CDR2 SASEGT.

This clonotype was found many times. Written as DNA, the CDR3 is TGTGCCAGCAGCTTGGACAGGAACACTGAAGCTTTCTTT. This translates into CASSLDRNTEAFF. The chain links TRBV7-2 to TRBJ1-1, with a possible D match to TRBD1 (6 bases). V was clipped by 3 bases and J by 1 base, with 6 bases between them. This CDR3 is 13 amino acids long. Germline assignment: CDR1 SGHTA and CDR2 FQGNSA.

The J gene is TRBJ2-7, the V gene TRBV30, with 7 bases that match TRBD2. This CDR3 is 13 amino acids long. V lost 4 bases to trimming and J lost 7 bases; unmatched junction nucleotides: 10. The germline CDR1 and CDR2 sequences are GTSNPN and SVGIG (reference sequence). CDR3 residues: CAWTGGEGAEQYF. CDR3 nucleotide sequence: TGTGCCTGGACCGGCGGGGAGGGTGCTGAGCAGTACTTC.

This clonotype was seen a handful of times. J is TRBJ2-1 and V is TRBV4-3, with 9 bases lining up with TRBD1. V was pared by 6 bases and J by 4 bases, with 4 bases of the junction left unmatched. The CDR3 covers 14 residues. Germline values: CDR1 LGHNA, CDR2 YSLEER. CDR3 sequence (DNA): TGCGCCAGCAGAAGACAGGGGGATTACAATGAGCAGTTCTTC. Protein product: CASRRQGDYNEQFF.

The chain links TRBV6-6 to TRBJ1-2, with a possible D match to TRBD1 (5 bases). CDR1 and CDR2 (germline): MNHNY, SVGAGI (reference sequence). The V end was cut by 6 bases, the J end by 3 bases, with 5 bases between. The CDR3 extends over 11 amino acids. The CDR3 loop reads CASRGDYGYTF. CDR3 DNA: TGTGCCAGCAGGGGGGACTATGGCTACACCTTC.

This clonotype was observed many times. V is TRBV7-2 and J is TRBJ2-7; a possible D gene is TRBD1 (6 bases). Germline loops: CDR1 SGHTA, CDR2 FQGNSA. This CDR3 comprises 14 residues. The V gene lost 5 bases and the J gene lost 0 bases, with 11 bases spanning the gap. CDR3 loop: CASSGTYSSYEQYF. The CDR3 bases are TGTGCCAGCAGCGGGACATATAGCTCCTACGAGCAGTACTTC.

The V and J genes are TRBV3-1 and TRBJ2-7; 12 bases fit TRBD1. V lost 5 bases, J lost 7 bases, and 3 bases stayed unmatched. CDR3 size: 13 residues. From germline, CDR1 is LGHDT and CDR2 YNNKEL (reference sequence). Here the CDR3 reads CASSGTGGGEQYF. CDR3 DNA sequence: TGTGCCAGCAGCGGGACAGGGGGCGGAGAGCAGTACTTC.

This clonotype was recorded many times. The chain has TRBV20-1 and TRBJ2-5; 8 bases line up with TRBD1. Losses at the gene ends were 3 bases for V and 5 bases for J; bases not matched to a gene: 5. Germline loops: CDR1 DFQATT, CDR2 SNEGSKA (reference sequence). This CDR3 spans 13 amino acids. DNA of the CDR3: TGCAGTGCTAGGCCAGGGGGCGGGGAGACCCAGTACTTC. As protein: CSARPGGGETQYF.

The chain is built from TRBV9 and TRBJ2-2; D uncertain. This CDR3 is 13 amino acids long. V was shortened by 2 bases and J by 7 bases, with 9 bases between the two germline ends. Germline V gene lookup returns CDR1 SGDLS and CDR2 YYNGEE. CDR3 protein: CASSVTLGGELFF. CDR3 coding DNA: TGTGCCAGCAGCGTCACCTTAGGCGGGGAGCTGTTTTTT.

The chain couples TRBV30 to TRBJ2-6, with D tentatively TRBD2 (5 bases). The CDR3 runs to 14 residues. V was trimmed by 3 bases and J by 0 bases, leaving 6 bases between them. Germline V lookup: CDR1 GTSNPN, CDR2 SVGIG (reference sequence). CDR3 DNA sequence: TGTGCCTGGAGACGGGACTCTGGGGCCAACGTCCTGACTTTC. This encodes CAWRRDSGANVLTF.

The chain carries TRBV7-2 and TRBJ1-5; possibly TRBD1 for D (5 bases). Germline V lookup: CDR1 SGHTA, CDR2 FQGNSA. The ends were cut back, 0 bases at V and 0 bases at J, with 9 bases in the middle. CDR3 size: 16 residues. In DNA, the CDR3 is TGTGCCAGCAGCTTAGCGGCAGGGTATAGCAATCAGCCCCAGCATTTT. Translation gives CASSLAAGYSNQPQHF. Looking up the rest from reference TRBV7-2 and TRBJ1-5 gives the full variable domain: GAGVSQSPSNKVTEKGKDVELRCDPISGHTALYWYRQSLGQGLEFLIYFQGNSAPDKSGLPSDRFSAERTGGSVSTLTIQRTQQEDSAVYLCASSLAAGYSNQPQHFGDGTRLSIL.

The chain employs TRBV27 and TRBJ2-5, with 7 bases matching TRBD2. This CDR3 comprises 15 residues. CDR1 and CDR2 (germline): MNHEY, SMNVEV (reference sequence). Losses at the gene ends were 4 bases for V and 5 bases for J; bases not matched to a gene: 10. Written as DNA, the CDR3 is TGTGCCAGCAGTTCACTCGGTTGGGGGGGGGAGACCCAGTACTTC. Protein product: CASSSLGWGGETQYF.